This T cell receptor (beta chain) was profiled in a study of cytomegalovirus exposure and HLA in healthy donors. Study-wide points: Generally TCR sequences proved uncommon, though certain public TCRs appeared in numerous donors.

This clone has just a few counts. Its antigen is not known. The PCR made use of 60 Vbeta and 13 Jbeta primers. Using immunoSEQ multiplex PCR, the repertoire was profiled, and TCRdb retains in-frame clones only, with some absent. Among roughly 150,000 clones listed, less than 10% were seen once. This CDR3 is built from 15 residues. V lost 2 bases to trimming and J lost 10 bases, with 18 bases between them. Per germline, CDR1 MNHEY and CDR2 SVGAGI. Specimen: PBMCs. This TCR derives from a man aged 45-65 years in good health and CMV-seronegative. The chain is built from TRBV6-5 and TRBJ2-1; maybe TRBD2 (5 bases). The CDR3 protein is CASSYGISGTPEQFF. CDR3 DNA sequence: TGTGCCAGCAGTTACGGCATCTCGGGAACCCCCGAGCAGTTCTTC.